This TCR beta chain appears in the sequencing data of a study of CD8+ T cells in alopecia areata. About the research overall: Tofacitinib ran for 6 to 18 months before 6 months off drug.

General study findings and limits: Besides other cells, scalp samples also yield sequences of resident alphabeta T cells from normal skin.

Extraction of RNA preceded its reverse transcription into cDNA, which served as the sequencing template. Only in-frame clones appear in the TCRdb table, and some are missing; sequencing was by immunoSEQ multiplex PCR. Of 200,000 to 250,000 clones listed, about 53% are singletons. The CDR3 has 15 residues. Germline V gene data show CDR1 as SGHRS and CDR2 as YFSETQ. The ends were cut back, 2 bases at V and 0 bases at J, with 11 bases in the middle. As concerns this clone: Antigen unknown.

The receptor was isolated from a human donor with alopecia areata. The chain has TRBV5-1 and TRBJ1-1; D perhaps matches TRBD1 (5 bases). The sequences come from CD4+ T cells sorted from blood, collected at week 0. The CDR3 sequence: CASSFLGTVNTEAFF. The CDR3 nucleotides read TGCGCCAGCAGCTTTCTCGGGACTGTGAACACTGAAGCTTTCTTT.